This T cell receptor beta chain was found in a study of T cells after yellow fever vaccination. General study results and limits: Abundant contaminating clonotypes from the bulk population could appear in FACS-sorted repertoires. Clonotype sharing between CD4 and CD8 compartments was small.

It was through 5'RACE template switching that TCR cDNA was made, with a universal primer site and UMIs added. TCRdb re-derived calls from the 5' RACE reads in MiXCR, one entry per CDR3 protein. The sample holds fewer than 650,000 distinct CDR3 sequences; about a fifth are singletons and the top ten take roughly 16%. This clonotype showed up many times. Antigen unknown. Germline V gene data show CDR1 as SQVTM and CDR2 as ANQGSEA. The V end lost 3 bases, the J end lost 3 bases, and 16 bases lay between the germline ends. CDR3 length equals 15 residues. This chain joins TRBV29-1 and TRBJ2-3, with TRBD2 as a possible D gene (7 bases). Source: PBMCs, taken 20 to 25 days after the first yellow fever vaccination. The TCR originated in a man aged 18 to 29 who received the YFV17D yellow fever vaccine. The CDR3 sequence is CSVDRPGGLTDTQYF. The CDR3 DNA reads TGCAGCGTTGACAGGCCGGGGGGCCTGACAGATACGCAGTATTTT.